This TCR beta chain was documented in a study of T-cell memory formation after mild COVID-19. Study-level results: Day 15 to 85 contracting clones showed balanced CD4/CD8; later expanders leaned CD4+.

This clonotype was seen only a few times. Its antigen is currently unknown. The CDR3 contains 16 residues. CDR1 is MGHRA and CDR2 is YSYEKL in the germline V gene. Trimming took off 1 base at V and 0 bases at J, with 10 bases between the two ends. In TCRdb, the 5' RACE reads were re-called with MiXCR into one record per CDR3 protein. The sample carries some 320,000 distinct CDR3 sequences, about a sixth recorded once. V gene TRBV4-1 combines with J gene TRBJ2-1; D is unresolved. What was sequenced was PBMCs or a T cell subset sorted from them (not recorded which). The source of this sequence is a man between 18 and 29 years old who had mild COVID-19 (a few samples of this study predate the infection). Cell type and time point are not known. CDR3 DNA sequence: TGCGCCAGCAGCCAAGTGACCGCTAGCTCCTACAATGAGCAGTTCTTC. Translation: CASSQVTASSYNEQFF.